The table lists the clone carrying this T cell receptor beta chain with a count of one. Sequencing used immunoSEQ multiplex PCR; TCRdb keeps in-frame clones, though not all of them. Counted here are about 260,000 clones, about 89% occurring once; the ten biggest clones make up approximately 1.6%. This entry comes from a study of blood T cell repertoires in COVID-19. Germline V gives CDR1 MNHEY, CDR2 SVGAGI. Trimming left V 6 bases short and J 8 bases short, with 14 bases between. There are 13 residues in the CDR3. The chain uses TRBV6-5 and TRBJ2-1, with D perhaps TRBD2 (6 bases). The sequencing sample was made of peripheral blood. This TCR was sampled from a woman aged 40 to 55 who had recovered from COVID-19. Here the CDR3 DNA reads TGTGCCAGCAGCCCCTCGGGAGTGTATGAGCAGTTCTTC. Its protein is CASSPSGVYEQFF.